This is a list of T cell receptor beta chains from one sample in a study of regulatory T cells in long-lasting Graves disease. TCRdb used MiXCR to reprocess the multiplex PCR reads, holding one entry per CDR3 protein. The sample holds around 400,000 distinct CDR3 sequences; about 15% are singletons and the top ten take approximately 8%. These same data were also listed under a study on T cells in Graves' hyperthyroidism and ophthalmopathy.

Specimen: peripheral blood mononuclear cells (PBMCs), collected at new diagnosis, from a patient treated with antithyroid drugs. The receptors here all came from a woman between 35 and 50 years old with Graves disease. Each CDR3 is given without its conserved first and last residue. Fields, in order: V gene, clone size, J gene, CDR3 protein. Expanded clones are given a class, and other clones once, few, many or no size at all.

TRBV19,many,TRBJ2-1,ASSTAGAGNNEQF
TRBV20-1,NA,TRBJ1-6,SARDQGGGGSPLH
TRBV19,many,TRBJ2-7,ASSSQGSSYEQY
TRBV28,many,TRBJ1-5,ASSLPGEYQPQH
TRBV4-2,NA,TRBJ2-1,ASSHFRGGEQF
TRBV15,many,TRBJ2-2,ATSRGVRRGTGELF
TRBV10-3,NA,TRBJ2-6,AISGSTGGANVLT
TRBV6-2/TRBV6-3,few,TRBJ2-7,ASSYQGNEQY
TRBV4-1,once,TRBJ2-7,ASSQDAAAPYEQY
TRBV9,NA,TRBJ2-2,ASSEDRENTGELF
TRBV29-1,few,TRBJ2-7,SVGDTYEQY
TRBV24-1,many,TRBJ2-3,ATSGLAGELHGTDTQY
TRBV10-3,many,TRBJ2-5,AIMGQGEETQY
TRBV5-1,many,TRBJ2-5,ASSLMGQETQY
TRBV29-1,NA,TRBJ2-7,SVDDPGATAGQY
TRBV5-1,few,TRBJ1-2,ASSLEGQHGYT